A selection of T cell receptor beta chains follows, all from one sample in a study of blood T cell repertoires in COVID-19. Assay: immunoSEQ multiplex PCR; the TCRdb copy retains only in-frame clones and omits some. The sample carries about 62,000 clones, about four fifths recorded once. Sequences were obtained from peripheral blood. The source is a woman aged 50 to 65 with active or convalescent COVID-19. The CDR3 runs from the conserved cysteine through the conserved F or W. The D gene is left open where the match is weak. Some rows have no size entry. The others give once, few or many, or a class for an expanded clone.

J gene,V gene,D gene,clone size,CDR3 DNA,CDR3 protein
TRBJ2-1,TRBV5-4,TRBD2,NA,TGTGCCAGCAGCCCCCCGGGACTAGCTGACAATGAGCAGTTCTTC,CASSPPGLADNEQFF
TRBJ1-5,TRBV27,TRBD1,NA,TGTGCCAGCAGCCCACAGGGGTATGGGACGAGCAATCAGCCCCAGCATTTT,CASSPQGYGTSNQPQHF
TRBJ2-5,TRBV7-3,NA,NA,TGTGCCAGCAGCCGCCCCGGGGAGACCCAGTACTTC,CASSRPGETQYF
TRBJ2-7,TRBV5-4,TRBD1,NA,TGTGCCAGCAGCTTGGTGGACAGGGGCTACGAGCAGTACTTC,CASSLVDRGYEQYF
TRBJ2-1,TRBV5-1,TRBD2,NA,TGCGCCAGCAGCGAGCCCGCGGAGCGGGGCAATGAGCAGTTCTTC,CASSEPAERGNEQFF
TRBJ2-5,TRBV6-5,NA,NA,TGTGCCAGCAACGACTATCTAGAGACCCAGTACTTC,CASNDYLETQYF
TRBJ2-1,TRBV7-8,TRBD1,NA,TGTGCCAGCAGCTTGGGGACAGGGGGCGCGAGCGGGAGAGTAAATGAGCAGTTCTTC,CASSLGTGGASGRVNEQFF
TRBJ2-1,TRBV7-3,TRBD2,NA,TGTGCCAGCAGCTCCCCCGGAGGGGGGACTAGGCTGTTCTTC,CASSSPGGGTRLFF
TRBJ2-1,TRBV7-9,TRBD2,NA,TGTGCCAGCAGCCCGGGACTAGCGGAGATCTCCTACAATGAGCAGTTCTTC,CASSPGLAEISYNEQFF
TRBJ2-3,TRBV4-1,NA,NA,TGCGCCAGCAGCCAAGATAGGGGCACCTTCGGCACAGATACGCAGTATTTT,CASSQDRGTFGTDTQYF
TRBJ1-1,TRBV11-1,TRBD1,NA,TGTGCCAGCAGCGGGGACAGGGAGGAGGCTTTCTTT,CASSGDREEAFF
TRBJ2-3,TRBV30,TRBD2,NA,TGTGCCTGGAGCGCGGGAGTCGGCACAGATACGCAGTATTTT,CAWSAGVGTDTQYF
TRBJ2-1,TRBV4-2,TRBD2,NA,TGTGCCAGCAGCCAAGTGGCGAGCGGGGGGCATGAGCAGTTCTTC,CASSQVASGGHEQFF
TRBJ1-3,TRBV11-2,NA,NA,TGTGCCAGCAGCTTATTGGGACTTGGAAACACCATATATTTT,CASSLLGLGNTIYF
TRBJ2-3,TRBV24-1,TRBD2,NA,TGTGCCACCAGCCGAGCGGGGGCGGGCACAGATACGCAGTATTTT,CATSRAGAGTDTQYF
TRBJ2-1,TRBV2,TRBD1,NA,TGTGCCAGCAGTGCGAGATCCGGACAGGGATACAATGAGCAGTTCTTC,CASSARSGQGYNEQFF
TRBJ1-1,TRBV6-5,TRBD1,NA,TGTGCCAGCAGTTACTCGGTAAGGGGGCTCGGAGCTTTCTTT,CASSYSVRGLGAFF
TRBJ2-2,TRBV7-2,TRBD2,NA,TGTGCCAGCAGCTTAGCGGAACTAGCGGAGCCCCCCACCGGGGAGCTGTTTTTT,CASSLAELAEPPTGELFF
TRBJ1-5,TRBV9,NA,NA,TGTGCCAGCAGCGTATCTTTCGGTCAGCCCCAGCATTTT,CASSVSFGQPQHF
TRBJ1-5,TRBV4-2,NA,NA,TGTGCCAGCAGCCTCGGGCAGGGCAATAGCAATCAGCCCCAGCATTTT,CASSLGQGNSNQPQHF
TRBJ1-5,TRBV15,NA,NA,TGTGCCACCAGCAGGATTGGGGACACCGACAGGTACAATCAGCCCCAGCATTTT,CATSRIGDTDRYNQPQHF
TRBJ1-2,TRBV19,NA,NA,TGTGCCAGTAAGATTAAGGGGAGGAACTATGGCTACACCTTC,CASKIKGRNYGYTF
TRBJ2-1,TRBV10-1,TRBD2,few,TGCGCCAGCAGTGAGGCTAGCGGGAGTTACAATGAGCAGTTCTTC,CASSEASGSYNEQFF
TRBJ2-1,TRBV5-1,TRBD2,NA,TGCGCCAGCAGACTATCGGGGACTAGCGGGAGGCACTATGAGCAGTTCTTC,CASRLSGTSGRHYEQFF
TRBJ2-3,TRBV11-2,NA,few,TGTGCCAGCAGCCTGGGGGCAACCACAGATACGCAGTATTTT,CASSLGATTDTQYF
TRBJ2-7,TRBV18,TRBD1,few,TGTGCCAGCTCACCGCGACCCCCAGGGGGCGATGCGGTCGAGCAGTACTTC,CASSPRPPGGDAVEQYF
TRBJ1-2,TRBV5-1,NA,NA,TGCGCCAGCAGTCCTGGACTGGTTCGAGGTGGCTATGGCTACACCTTC,CASSPGLVRGGYGYTF
TRBJ2-3,TRBV13,NA,NA,TGTGCCAGCGCCCTATACCAGGGGGGAGACACAGATACGCAGTATTTT,CASALYQGGDTDTQYF
TRBJ2-1,TRBV5-1,NA,NA,TGCGCCAGCAGCCGGGACTTAGCCTCCTACAATGAGCAGTTCTTC,CASSRDLASYNEQFF
TRBJ1-2,TRBV7-2,NA,NA,TGTGCCAGCAGCTTAGATCAGGGGCCGGGGGGCTACACCTTC,CASSLDQGPGGYTF
TRBJ2-7,TRBV18,NA,NA,TGTGCCAGCTCAGCCGGGACACAGTACGAGCAGTACTTC,CASSAGTQYEQYF
TRBJ2-5,TRBV2,NA,NA,TGTGCCATCTCCCCGGCCCCTGGCAGGGGAGAGACCCAGTACTTC,CAISPAPGRGETQYF
TRBJ1-4,TRBV23-1,TRBD1,NA,TGCGCCAGCAGTCAAGACAGGGGGGATCCAACTAATGAAAAACTGTTTTTT,CASSQDRGDPTNEKLFF
TRBJ2-1,TRBV7-2,NA,NA,TGTGCCAGCAGCTTAGCGGGAGTCTGGAATGAGCAGTTCTTC,CASSLAGVWNEQFF
TRBJ2-7,TRBV6-6,NA,NA,TGTGCCAGCAGTTACTACAGATCCTACGAGCAGTACTTC,CASSYYRSYEQYF
TRBJ1-6,TRBV5-1,TRBD1,NA,TGCGCCAGCAGCTCCGACAGGGTGAATTCACCCCTCCACTTT,CASSSDRVNSPLHF
TRBJ2-5,TRBV4-1,TRBD1,NA,TGCGCCAGCAGCCACAAGGGACAGGGGGCAGATGAGACCCAGTACTTC,CASSHKGQGADETQYF
TRBJ2-6,TRBV14,TRBD1,NA,TGTGCCAGCAGCCATCGGACAGGTGCTAGCTCTGGGGCCAACGTCCTGACTTTC,CASSHRTGASSGANVLTF
TRBJ2-3,TRBV4-3,NA,NA,TGCGCCAGCAGCCAAGATACTGGCGGAGCAGATACGCAGTATTTT,CASSQDTGGADTQYF
TRBJ1-1,TRBV7-2,NA,NA,TGTGCCAGCAGCTTAGCACCCGGGACATCGAACACTGAAGCTTTCTTT,CASSLAPGTSNTEAFF
TRBJ1-1,TRBV19,TRBD1,NA,TGTGCCAGTAGTATCGGTACAGGGGGAAGTACTGAAGCTTTCTTT,CASSIGTGGSTEAFF